These 9 T cell receptor beta chains originate from one sample sequenced in a study of T cells after yellow fever vaccination. TCRdb used MiXCR to reprocess the 5' RACE reads, holding one entry per CDR3 protein. The profile shows roughly 310,000 distinct CDR3 sequences, around 4% of them singletons. The sample was PBMCs, taken on the day of the yellow fever booster vaccination. All receptors derive from a young man who received the YFV17D yellow fever vaccine.

The sample holds many counts of this clonotype. V is TRBV10-1 and J is TRBJ2-3; D gene unclear. CDR3 size: 12 residues. V was clipped by 3 bases and J by 3 bases, with 4 bases between them. CDR1 WNHNN and CDR2 SYGVQD come from the germline V gene (reference sequence). The CDR3 loop reads CASSDPTDTQYF. The CDR3 DNA is TGCGCCAGCAGTGACCCGACAGATACGCAGTATTTT.

The chain uses TRBV11-2 and TRBJ2-2, with D unresolved. Trimming shortened V by 3 bases and J by 1 base, and 9 bases separated the two germline ends. This CDR3 region has 15 residues. In germline, CDR1 is SGHAT, CDR2 FQNNGV. This CDR3 reads CASSLRSMNTGELFF. The CDR3, as DNA: TGTGCCAGCAGCTTGCGGTCGATGAACACCGGGGAGCTGTTTTTT. Variable domain in full (rest from reference TRBV11-2 and TRBJ2-2): EAGVAQSPRYKIIEKRQSVAFWCNPISGHATLYWYQQILGQGPKLLIQFQNNGVVDDSQLPKDRFSAERLKGVDSTLKIQPAKLEDSAVYLCASSLRSMNTGELFFGEGSRLTVL.

This clonotype was observed a handful of times. J is TRBJ2-7 and V is TRBV13; no reliable D call. Trimming cost V 4 bases and J 6 bases, with 13 bases left between them. The CDR3 totals 13 residues. Germline V gene lookup returns CDR1 PRHDT and CDR2 FYEKMQ (reference sequence). CDR3 sequence: CASSSLLAREQYF. CDR3 DNA sequence: TGTGCCAGCAGCTCCCTACTGGCCCGCGAGCAGTACTTC.

The chain is built from TRBV9 and TRBJ2-5; D is unclear. The CDR3 contains 15 residues. Germline CDR1 reads SGDLS; CDR2 reads YYNGEE. Trimming left V 0 bases short and J 2 bases short, with 11 bases between. Here the CDR3 reads CASSVGASRQETQYF. The DNA of the CDR3 is TGTGCCAGCAGCGTAGGGGCGAGCAGACAAGAGACCCAGTACTTC.

In this sample, this clonotype turned up a few times. The chain employs TRBV6-1 and TRBJ2-7; 8 nucleotides align to TRBD1. Unmatched junction bases numbered 13, after V lost 7 bases and J lost 5 bases. The CDR3 consists of 15 residues. Germline V CDR1 and CDR2: MNHNS, SASEGT. The CDR3 region is CASTTNAGGRDEQYF. The CDR3 DNA follows: TGTGCCAGCACGACGAACGCAGGGGGCCGGGACGAGCAGTACTTC.

Concerning this clonotype itself: A read error may be the cause here, since a much bigger clone is one base away. The V and J genes are TRBV2 and TRBJ2-1; TRBD1 is a possible D gene (5 bases). Germline CDR1 is SNHLY and CDR2 is FYNNEI. The length of the CDR3 is 15 residues. The CDR3 DNA follows: TGTTCCAGCAAATCTAATGTAGACAGATACAATGAGCAGTTCTTC. Its protein is CSSKSNVDRYNEQFF. Using reference TRBV2 and TRBJ2-1 for the parts outside the CDR3, the full variable domain is EPEVTQTPSHQVTQMGQEVILRCVPISNHLYFYWYRQILGQKVEFLVSFYNNEISEKSEIFDDQFSVERPDGSNFTLKIRSTKLEDSAMYFCSSKSNVDRYNEQFFGPGTRLTVL.

This clonotype was recorded at least ten times. The chain employs TRBV29-1 and TRBJ2-1, with D unclear. Trimming took 4 bases from V and 6 from J, leaving 10 bases between them. CDR1 is SQVTM and CDR2 is ANQGSEA in the germline V gene. This CDR3 comprises 12 residues. The CDR3 here is CSVGFMGNEQFF. The CDR3 DNA sequence: TGCAGCGTTGGTTTTATGGGCAATGAGCAGTTCTTC.

There are many counts of this clonotype. V and J are TRBV5-4 and TRBJ1-1; maybe TRBD1 (6 bases). The CDR3 length is 14 residues. V gave up 5 bases and J gave up 6 bases, with 17 bases separating them. CDR1 SGHNT and CDR2 YYREEE come from the germline V gene (reference sequence). The chain's CDR3 is CASSRRGTGSEAFF. The DNA of the CDR3 is TGTGCCAGCAGTCGGAGGGGGACGGGATCTGAAGCTTTCTTT.

This clonotype was observed many times. The rearrangement uses TRBV5-1 and TRBJ1-1, with D perhaps TRBD1 (6 bases). Looked up from germline, CDR1 is SGHRS and CDR2 is YFSETQ. Trimming cost V 2 bases and J 11 bases, with 16 bases left between them. This CDR3 is built from 13 residues. DNA for the CDR3: TGCGCCAGCAGCTTAGGACAGAATCAAGAGGCTTTCTTT. Residues: CASSLGQNQEAFF.